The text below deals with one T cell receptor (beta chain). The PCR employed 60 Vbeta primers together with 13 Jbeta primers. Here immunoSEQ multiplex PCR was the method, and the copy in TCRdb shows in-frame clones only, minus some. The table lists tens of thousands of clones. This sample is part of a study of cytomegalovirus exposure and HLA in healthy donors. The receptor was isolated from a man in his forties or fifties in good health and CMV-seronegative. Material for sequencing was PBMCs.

The CDR3 DNA reads TGCAGTGCTAGCGGGTCGGGGACCCAGTACTTC. Its translation: CSASGSGTQYF. The gene calls are TRBV20-1 and TRBJ2-5; D remains unclear. The CDR3 loop spans 11 amino acids. The V end was cut by 3 bases, the J end by 7 bases, with 9 bases between. CDR1 DFQATT and CDR2 SNEGSKA come from the germline V gene (reference sequence).